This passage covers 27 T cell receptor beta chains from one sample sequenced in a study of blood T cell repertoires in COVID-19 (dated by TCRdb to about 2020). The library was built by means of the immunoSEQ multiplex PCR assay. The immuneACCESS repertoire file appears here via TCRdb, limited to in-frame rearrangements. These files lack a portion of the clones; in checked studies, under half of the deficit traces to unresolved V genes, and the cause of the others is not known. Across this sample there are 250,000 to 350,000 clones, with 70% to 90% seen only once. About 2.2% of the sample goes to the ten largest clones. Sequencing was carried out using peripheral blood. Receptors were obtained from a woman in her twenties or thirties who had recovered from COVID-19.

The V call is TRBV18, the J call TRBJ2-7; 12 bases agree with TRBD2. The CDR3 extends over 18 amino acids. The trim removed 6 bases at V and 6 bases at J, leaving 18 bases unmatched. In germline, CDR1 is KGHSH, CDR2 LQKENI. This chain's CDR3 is CASSPNPATSGSRGEQYF. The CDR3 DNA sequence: TGTGCCAGCTCGCCAAACCCCGCGACTAGCGGGAGTAGGGGCGAGCAGTACTTC.

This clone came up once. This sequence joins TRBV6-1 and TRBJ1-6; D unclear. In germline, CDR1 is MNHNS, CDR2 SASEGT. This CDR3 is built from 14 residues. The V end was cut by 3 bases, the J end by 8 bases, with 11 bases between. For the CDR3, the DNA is TGTGCCAGCAGTGAGGCTCCGGGAGATTCACCCCTCCACTTT. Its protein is CASSEAPGDSPLHF.

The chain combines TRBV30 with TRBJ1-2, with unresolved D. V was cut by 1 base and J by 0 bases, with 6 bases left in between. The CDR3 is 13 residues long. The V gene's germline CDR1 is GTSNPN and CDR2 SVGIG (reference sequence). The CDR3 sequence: CAWSGGTNYGYTF. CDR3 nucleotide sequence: TGTGCCTGGAGTGGCGGCACTAACTATGGCTACACCTTC. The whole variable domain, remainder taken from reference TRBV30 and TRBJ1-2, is SQTIHQWPATLVQPVGSPLSLECTVEGTSNPNLYWYRQAAGRGLQLLFYSVGIGQISSEVPQNLSASRPQDRQFILSSKKLLLSDSGFYLCAWSGGTNYGYTFGSGTRLTVV.

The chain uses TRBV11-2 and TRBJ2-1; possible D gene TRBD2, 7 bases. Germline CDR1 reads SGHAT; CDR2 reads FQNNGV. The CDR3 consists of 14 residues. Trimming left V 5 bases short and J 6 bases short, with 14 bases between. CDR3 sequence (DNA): TGTGCCAGCAGCAATGGGGGGGGCCTCAATGAGCAGTTCTTC. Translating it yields CASSNGGGLNEQFF.

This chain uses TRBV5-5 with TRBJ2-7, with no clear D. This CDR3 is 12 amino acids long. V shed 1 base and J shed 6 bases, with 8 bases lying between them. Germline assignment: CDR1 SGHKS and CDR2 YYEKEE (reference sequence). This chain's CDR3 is CASSLIGSEQYF. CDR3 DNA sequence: TGTGCCAGCAGCTTGATCGGGTCCGAGCAGTACTTC.

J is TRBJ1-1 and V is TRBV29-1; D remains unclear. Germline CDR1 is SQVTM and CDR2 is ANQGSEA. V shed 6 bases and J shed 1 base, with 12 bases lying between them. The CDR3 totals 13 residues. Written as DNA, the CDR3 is TGCAGCGTGTTACCGACACCGAACACTGAAGCTTTCTTT. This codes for CSVLPTPNTEAFF.

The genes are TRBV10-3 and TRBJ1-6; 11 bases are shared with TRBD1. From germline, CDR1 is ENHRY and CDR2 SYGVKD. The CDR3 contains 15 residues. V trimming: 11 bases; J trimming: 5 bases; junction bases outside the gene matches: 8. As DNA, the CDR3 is TGTGCCGCCCGGACAGGGGGCCGTGATAATTCACCCCTCCACTTT. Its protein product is CAARTGGRDNSPLHF.

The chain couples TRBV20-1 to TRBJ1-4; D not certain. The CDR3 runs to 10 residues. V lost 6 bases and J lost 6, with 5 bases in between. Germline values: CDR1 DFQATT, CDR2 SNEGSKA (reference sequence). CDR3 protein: CSALYEKLFF. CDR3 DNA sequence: TGCAGTGCCTTGTATGAAAAACTGTTTTTT.

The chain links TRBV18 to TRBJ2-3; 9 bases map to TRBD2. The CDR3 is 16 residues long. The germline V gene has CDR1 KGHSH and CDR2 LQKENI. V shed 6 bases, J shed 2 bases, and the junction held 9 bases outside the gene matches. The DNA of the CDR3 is TGTGCCAGCTCTCCGGGACTAGCTTTTTACACAGATACGCAGTATTTT. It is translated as CASSPGLAFYTDTQYF.

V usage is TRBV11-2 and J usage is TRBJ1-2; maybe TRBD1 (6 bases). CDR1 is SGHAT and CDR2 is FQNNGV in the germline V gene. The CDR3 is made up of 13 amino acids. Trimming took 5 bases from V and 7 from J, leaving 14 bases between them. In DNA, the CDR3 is TGTGCCAGCAGCGGAACAGGGTTTAGTGGCTACACCTTC. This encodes CASSGTGFSGYTF.

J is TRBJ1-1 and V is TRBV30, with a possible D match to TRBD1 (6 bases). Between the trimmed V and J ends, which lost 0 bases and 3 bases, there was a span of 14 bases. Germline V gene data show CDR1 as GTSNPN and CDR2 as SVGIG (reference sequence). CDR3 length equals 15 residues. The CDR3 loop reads CAWSVPPTGYTEAFF. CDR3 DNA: TGTGCCTGGAGTGTACCTCCGACAGGTTACACTGAAGCTTTCTTT.

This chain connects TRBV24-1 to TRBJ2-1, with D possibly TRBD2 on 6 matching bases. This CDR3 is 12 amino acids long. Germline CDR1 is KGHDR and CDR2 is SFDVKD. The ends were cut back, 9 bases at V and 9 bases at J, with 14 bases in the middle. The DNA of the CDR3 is TGTGCCACCGGTGGTAGCGGCTTTGAGCAGTTCTTC. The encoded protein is CATGGSGFEQFF.

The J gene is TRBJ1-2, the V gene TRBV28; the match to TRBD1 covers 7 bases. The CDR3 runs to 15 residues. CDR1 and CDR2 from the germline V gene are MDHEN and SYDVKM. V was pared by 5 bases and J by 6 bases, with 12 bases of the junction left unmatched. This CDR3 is CASSIGTAPGHGYTF. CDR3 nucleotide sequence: TGTGCCAGCAGTATAGGGACAGCTCCCGGGCATGGCTACACCTTC.

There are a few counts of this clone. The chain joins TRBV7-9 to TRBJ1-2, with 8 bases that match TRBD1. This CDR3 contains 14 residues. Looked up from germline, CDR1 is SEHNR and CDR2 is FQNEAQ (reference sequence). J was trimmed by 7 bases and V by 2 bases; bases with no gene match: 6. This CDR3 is CASSLNRGDLGYTF. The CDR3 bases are TGTGCCAGCAGCTTAAACAGGGGGGATCTTGGCTACACCTTC.

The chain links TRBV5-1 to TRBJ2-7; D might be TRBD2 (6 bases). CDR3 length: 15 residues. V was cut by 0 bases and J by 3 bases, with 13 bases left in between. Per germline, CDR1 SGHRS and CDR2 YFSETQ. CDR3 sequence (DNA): TGCGCCAGCAGCTTGGCCACGGGAGCAGGCTACGAGCAGTACTTC. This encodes CASSLATGAGYEQYF.

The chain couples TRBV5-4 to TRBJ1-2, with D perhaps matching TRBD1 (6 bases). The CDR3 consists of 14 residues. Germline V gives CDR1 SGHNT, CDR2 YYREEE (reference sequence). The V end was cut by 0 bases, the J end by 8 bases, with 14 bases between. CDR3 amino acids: CASSLVGQGRGYTF. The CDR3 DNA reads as TGTGCCAGCAGCTTGGTGGGGCAGGGGAGAGGCTACACCTTC.

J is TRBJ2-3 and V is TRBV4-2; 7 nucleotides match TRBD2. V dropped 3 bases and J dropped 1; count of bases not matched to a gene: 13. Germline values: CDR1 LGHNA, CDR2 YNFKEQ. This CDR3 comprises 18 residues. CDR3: CASSQYPLAESGTDTQYF. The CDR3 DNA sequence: TGTGCCAGCAGCCAGTACCCTCTAGCGGAGTCGGGCACAGATACGCAGTATTTT.

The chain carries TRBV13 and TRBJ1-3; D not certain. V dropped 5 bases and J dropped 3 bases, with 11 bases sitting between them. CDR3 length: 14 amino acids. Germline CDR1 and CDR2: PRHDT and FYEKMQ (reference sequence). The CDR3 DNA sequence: TGTGCCAGCAGCGCCCCCCTCTATGGAAACACCATATATTTT. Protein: CASSAPLYGNTIYF. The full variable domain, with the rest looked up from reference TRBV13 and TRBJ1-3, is AAGVIQSPRHLIKEKRETATLKCYPIPRHDTVYWYQQGPGQDPQFLISFYEKMQSDKGSIPDRFSAQQFSDYHSELNMSSLELGDSALYFCASSAPLYGNTIYFGEGSWLTVV.

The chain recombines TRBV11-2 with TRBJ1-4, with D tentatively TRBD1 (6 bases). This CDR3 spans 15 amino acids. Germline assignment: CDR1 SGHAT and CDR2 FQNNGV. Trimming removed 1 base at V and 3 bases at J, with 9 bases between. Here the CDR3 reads CASSLAGQSNEKLFF. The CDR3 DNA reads TGTGCCAGCAGCTTAGCAGGACAGTCTAATGAAAAACTGTTTTTT.

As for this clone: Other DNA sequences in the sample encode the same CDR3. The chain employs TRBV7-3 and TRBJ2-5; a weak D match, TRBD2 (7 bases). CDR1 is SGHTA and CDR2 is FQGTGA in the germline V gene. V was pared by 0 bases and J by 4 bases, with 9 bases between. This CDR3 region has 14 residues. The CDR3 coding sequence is TGTGCCAGCAGCTTAACGGGGGGGCTAGAGACCCAGTACTTC. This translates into CASSLTGGLETQYF.

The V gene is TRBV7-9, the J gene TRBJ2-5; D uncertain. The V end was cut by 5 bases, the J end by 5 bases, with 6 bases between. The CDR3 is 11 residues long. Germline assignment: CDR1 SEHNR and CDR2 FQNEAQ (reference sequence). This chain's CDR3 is CASSQQETQYF. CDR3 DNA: TGTGCCAGCAGCCAACAGGAGACCCAGTACTTC.

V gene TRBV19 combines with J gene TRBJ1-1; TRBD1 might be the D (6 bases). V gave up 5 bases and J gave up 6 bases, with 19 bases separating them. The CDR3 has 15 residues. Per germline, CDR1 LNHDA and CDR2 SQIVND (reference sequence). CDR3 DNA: TGTGCCAGTAGTCGGACAGAAACTATCTCCTCTGAAGCTTTCTTT. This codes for CASSRTETISSEAFF.

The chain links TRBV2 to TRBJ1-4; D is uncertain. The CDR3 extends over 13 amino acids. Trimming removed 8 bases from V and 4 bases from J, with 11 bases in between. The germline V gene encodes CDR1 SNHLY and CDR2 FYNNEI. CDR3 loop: CASLGEFNEKLFF. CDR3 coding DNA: TGTGCCAGCCTTGGGGAGTTTAATGAAAAACTGTTTTTT.

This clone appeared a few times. DNA of the CDR3: TGTGCCAGCAGCGTCCAGCCCAATTCAGGAGAGACCCAGTACTTC. It yields the protein CASSVQPNSGETQYF. The rearrangement joins TRBV9 to TRBJ2-5, with D unclear. Germline V lookup: CDR1 SGDLS, CDR2 YYNGEE. This CDR3 has 15 amino acids. Trimming cost V 2 bases and J 4 bases, with 15 bases left between them.

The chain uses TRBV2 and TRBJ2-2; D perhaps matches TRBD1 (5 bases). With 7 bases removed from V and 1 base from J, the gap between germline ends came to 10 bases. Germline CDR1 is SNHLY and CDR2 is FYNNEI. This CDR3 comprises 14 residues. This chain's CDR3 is CASTVGLNTGELFF. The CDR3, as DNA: TGTGCCAGCACGGTGGGGCTGAACACCGGGGAGCTGTTTTTT.

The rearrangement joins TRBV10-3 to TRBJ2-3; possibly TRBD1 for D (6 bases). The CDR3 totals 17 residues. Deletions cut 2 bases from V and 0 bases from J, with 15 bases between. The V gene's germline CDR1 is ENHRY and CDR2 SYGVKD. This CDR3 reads CAISERGSGTSTDTQYF. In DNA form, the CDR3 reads TGTGCCATCAGTGAGAGGGGGAGCGGAACTAGCACAGATACGCAGTATTTT.

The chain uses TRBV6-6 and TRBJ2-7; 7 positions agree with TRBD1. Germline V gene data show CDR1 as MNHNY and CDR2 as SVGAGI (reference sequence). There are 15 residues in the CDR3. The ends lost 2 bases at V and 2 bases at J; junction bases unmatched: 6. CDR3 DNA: TGTGCCAGCAGTTACCAAATGGGACAGACCTACGAGCAGTACTTC. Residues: CASSYQMGQTYEQYF.